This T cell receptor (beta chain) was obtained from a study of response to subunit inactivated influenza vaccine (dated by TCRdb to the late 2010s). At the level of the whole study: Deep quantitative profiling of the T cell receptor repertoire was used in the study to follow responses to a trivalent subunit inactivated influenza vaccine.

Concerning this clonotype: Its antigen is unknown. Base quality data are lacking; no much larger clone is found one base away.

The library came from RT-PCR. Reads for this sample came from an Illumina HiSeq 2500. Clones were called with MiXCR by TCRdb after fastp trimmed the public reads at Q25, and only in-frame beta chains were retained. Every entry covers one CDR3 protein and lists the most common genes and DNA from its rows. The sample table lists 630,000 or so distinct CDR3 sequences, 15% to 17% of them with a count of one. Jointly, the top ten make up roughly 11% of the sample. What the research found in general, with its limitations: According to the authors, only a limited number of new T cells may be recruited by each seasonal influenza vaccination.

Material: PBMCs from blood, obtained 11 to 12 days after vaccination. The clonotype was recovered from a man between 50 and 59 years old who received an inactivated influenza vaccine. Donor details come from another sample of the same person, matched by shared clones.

At the DNA level, the sequence is TGTGCCAGCAGCGTCAGCCCGGGACTAAGCTACGAGCAGTACTTC. The resulting protein is CASSVSPGLSYEQYF. Recombination joined TRBV9 with TRBJ2-7, and 7 junctional nucleotides match TRBD2. CDR1 SGDLS and CDR2 YYNGEE were looked up in the germline V gene. Trimming accounts for 2 bases at V and 3 bases at J, while the number of junction bases matched to no gene is 8. From its cysteine to its phenylalanine, the CDR3 spans 15 amino acids. Only the CDR3 portion is preserved as DNA: 45 bases, with reading frame beginning at the first base.